This TCR beta chain originates from a study of T-cell reconstitution after alpha-beta-depleted transplantation in children. The CDR3 contains 13 residues. V was cut by 6 bases and J by 4 bases, with 14 bases left in between. Germline-derived CDR1 and CDR2 are DFQATT and SNEGSKA (reference sequence). Preparation of the TCRbeta library used unique molecular identifiers. Each CDR3 protein is one row after TCRdb ran MiXCR on the PCR reads. The sample contains 540,000 or so distinct CDR3 sequences, 20% to 25% of which appear only once. The table lists this clonotype with many counts. The target antigen is unknown. General observations from the study: At day 60, the high TCRbeta diversity found in some patients originated from recipient T cells and thymic progenitors that had survived.

The chain uses TRBV20-1 and TRBJ2-3; TRBD2 might be the D (6 bases). The clonotype originates from a boy younger than two who had a stem cell transplant for acute myeloid leukemia, so the T cells may come from the graft donor. Here the sequenced sample was PBMCs, mostly from graft donor cells, taken 360 days after TCRalphabeta/CD19-depleted stem cell transplant. In DNA form, the CDR3 reads TGCAGTGCCGGCGGGGCCAGGGCAGATACGCAGTATTTT. This gives the protein CSAGGARADTQYF.